These 27 T cell receptor beta chains share one sample of origin, sequenced in a study of OX40 agonist ivuxolimab in advanced cancers. The repertoire was sequenced with immunoSEQ multiplex PCR; TCRdb's copy has only in-frame clones and lacks some. The top ten clones hold approximately 0.32% of a sample with 150,000 to 180,000 clones, 90% to 95% of them seen once. Sequenced here: CD4+ or CD8+ T cells sorted from blood, sampled in a trial of the OX40 agonist ivuxolimab. Receptors originate from an adult with an advanced solid tumor such as melanoma, head and neck, liver or kidney cancer.

CDR3 sequence (DNA): TGTGCCAGCAGCTTAGGGGGAACTGGGGCCAACGTCCTGACTTTC. The encoded protein is CASSLGGTGANVLTF. This chain joins TRBV7-9 and TRBJ2-6; D remains ambiguous. Germline values: CDR1 SEHNR, CDR2 FQNEAQ (reference sequence). Trimming took 1 base from V and 2 from J, leaving 6 bases between them. The CDR3 covers 15 residues. Looking up the rest from reference TRBV7-9 and TRBJ2-6 gives the full variable domain: DTGVSQNPRHKITKRGQNVTFRCDPISEHNRLYWYRQTLGQGPEFLTYFQNEAQLEKSRLLSDRFSAERPKGSFSTLEIQRTEQGDSAMYLCASSLGGTGANVLTFGAGSRLTVL.

This clone was seen just once. This sequence joins TRBV6-5 and TRBJ1-3; D is uncertain. Per the germline V gene, CDR1 is MNHEY and CDR2 is SVGAGI. The CDR3 contains 13 residues. V was cut by 8 bases and J by 4 bases, with 12 bases left in between. As DNA, the CDR3 is TGTGCCAGCCATCCGTCGGGAGGAAACACCATATATTTT. Its translation is CASHPSGGNTIYF.

This sequence joins TRBV7-8 and TRBJ2-7; TRBD2 matches at 13 bases. From germline, CDR1 is SGHVS and CDR2 FQNEAQ. This CDR3 region has 14 residues. With V trimmed by 6 bases and J by 4 bases, 3 bases remained unmatched. This CDR3 reads CASSWGLAGYEQYF. As DNA, the CDR3 is TGTGCCAGCAGTTGGGGACTAGCGGGATACGAGCAGTACTTC.

The chain links TRBV2 to TRBJ2-5, with D perhaps TRBD2 (5 bases). In germline, CDR1 is SNHLY, CDR2 FYNNEI. The V end was cut by 7 bases, the J end by 9 bases, with 18 bases between. This CDR3 spans 13 amino acids. The CDR3 DNA reads as TGTGCCAGCACGGCGGAGACCAAGAGGGCCCAGTACTTC. Translation: CASTAETKRAQYF.

The genes are TRBV2 and TRBJ1-1; 9 nucleotides agree with TRBD1. The CDR3 runs 14 residues. The germline gives CDR1 SNHLY, CDR2 FYNNEI. Trimming cost V 6 bases and J 1 base; bases outside gene matches: 3. CDR3: CASRGTGRNTEAFF. The CDR3 DNA follows: TGTGCCAGCAGGGGGACAGGGAGGAACACTGAAGCTTTCTTT.

The V call is TRBV15, the J call TRBJ2-4, with D perhaps given as TRBD1 or TRBD2 (5 bases each). This CDR3 spans 18 amino acids. The V gene lost 5 bases and the J gene lost 2 bases, with 22 bases spanning the gap. Germline V gene lookup returns CDR1 LNHNV and CDR2 YYDKDF (reference sequence). The CDR3 region is CATSDLKGRAVSKNIQYF. CDR3 bases: TGTGCCACCAGCGACCTAAAGGGACGGGCCGTATCCAAAAACATTCAGTACTTC.

The V and J genes are TRBV7-2 and TRBJ1-4; D gene ambiguous. Germline V CDR1 and CDR2: SGHTA, FQGNSA. The CDR3 has 11 residues. Deletions cut 1 base from V and 10 bases from J, with 4 bases between. The CDR3 coding sequence is TGTGCCAGCAGCTTAGTTGGAAAACTGTTTTTT. It specifies CASSLVGKLFF.

Comment on this clone: In this CDR3 the conserved last residue, phenylalanine or tryptophan, is missing, so a read error is likely. The DNA is left out, because the CDR3 cannot be placed on it with certainty; the CDR3 is given as TCRdb lists it. The J gene is TRBJ2-2, the V gene TRBV6-1. CDR1 and CDR2 from the germline V gene are MNHNS and SASEGT. The CDR3 is 13 residues long, ends included. CDR3 protein: CASSDRSQGRAHS.

CDR3 loop: CASSLGPYNQPQHF. CDR3 DNA sequence: TGTGCCAGCAGTCTGGGACCTTACAATCAGCCCCAGCATTTT. The rearrangement uses TRBV27 and TRBJ1-5; D is perhaps TRBD1 (5 bases). CDR1 is MNHEY, CDR2 SMNVEV, per germline (reference sequence). The V and J ends lost 5 bases and 3 bases respectively, with 11 bases between them. The CDR3 length is 14 residues.

The chain recombines TRBV7-9 with TRBJ2-3; the D gene is possibly TRBD1 (6 bases). This CDR3 spans 15 amino acids. V gave up 4 bases and J gave up 0 bases, with 11 bases separating them. Germline V CDR1 and CDR2: SEHNR, FQNEAQ (reference sequence). CDR3 in amino acids: CASSSPTGSTDTQYF. Here the CDR3 DNA reads TGTGCCAGCAGCTCTCCTACAGGGAGCACAGATACGCAGTATTTT.

The chain links TRBV4-1 to TRBJ1-5; D uncertain. This CDR3 is 17 amino acids long. The V and J ends lost 3 bases and 0 bases respectively, with 15 bases between them. Germline V lookup: CDR1 MGHRA, CDR2 YSYEKL. In nucleotides, the CDR3 is TGCGCCAGCAGCCATACAACAGAGATGAATAGCAATCAGCCCCAGCATTTT. Translated: CASSHTTEMNSNQPQHF.

The rearrangement links TRBV6-5 to TRBJ2-7; 9 bases agree with TRBD1. Trimming took 4 bases from V and 2 from J; bases not matched to a gene: 6. This CDR3 region has 15 residues. Germline V CDR1 and CDR2: MNHEY, SVGAGI. The CDR3 loop reads CASSLRTGVAYEQYF. The CDR3 DNA is TGTGCCAGCAGTTTACGGACAGGGGTGGCCTACGAGCAGTACTTC.

The chain has TRBV11-2 and TRBJ1-1, with no clear D. Germline V gene sequence: CDR1 SGHAT, CDR2 FQNNGV. V lost 5 bases and J lost 1, with 17 bases in between. The CDR3 consists of 16 residues. This CDR3 reads CASSAGTIRGNTEAFF. CDR3 sequence (DNA): TGTGCCAGCAGCGCAGGAACTATCAGAGGGAACACTGAAGCTTTCTTT.

The V and J genes are TRBV11-2 and TRBJ2-4, with D unclear. Trimming took off 0 bases at V and 9 bases at J, with 9 bases between the two ends. Per the germline V gene, CDR1 is SGHAT and CDR2 is FQNNGV. The CDR3 consists of 13 residues. CDR3 nucleotide sequence: TGTGCCAGCAGCTTAGATCGTCGGGCCATTCAGTACTTC. This translates into CASSLDRRAIQYF.

The gene calls are TRBV18 and TRBJ2-7, with a weak D call TRBD2 (5 bases). Trimming cost V 3 bases and J 2 bases, with 14 bases left between them. This CDR3 region has 15 residues. The V gene's germline CDR1 is KGHSH and CDR2 LQKENI. The CDR3 DNA follows: TGTGCCAGCTCACCTACTGAACTCGGGGCCTACGAGCAGTACTTC. Translating it yields CASSPTELGAYEQYF.

The sample holds a few counts of this clone. V is TRBV30 and J is TRBJ1-4, with a tentative D call TRBD1 (5 bases). V dropped 3 bases and J dropped 2 bases, with 10 bases sitting between them. The V gene's germline CDR1 is GTSNPN and CDR2 SVGIG (reference sequence). The CDR3 runs 14 residues. In DNA, the CDR3 is TGTGCCTGGAGCCCACGACAGACTAATGAAAAACTGTTTTTT. Translation gives CAWSPRQTNEKLFF.

The CDR3 DNA follows: TGTGCCAGCAGCTCCCGTACTAGCGGGAGGACGGATGAGCAGTTCTTC. This encodes CASSSRTSGRTDEQFF. The J gene is TRBJ2-1, the V gene TRBV5-5; 12 positions match TRBD2. The germline gives CDR1 SGHKS, CDR2 YYEKEE (reference sequence). J was trimmed by 8 bases and V by 3 bases; bases with no gene match: 9. The CDR3 length is 16 residues.

V gene TRBV7-7 combines with J gene TRBJ2-5, with 10 bases aligning to TRBD2. Germline loops: CDR1 SSHAT, CDR2 FNYEAQ (reference sequence). The CDR3 has 17 amino acids. Trimming took 2 bases from V and 5 from J; bases not matched to a gene: 11. The CDR3 sequence: CASSLRPSGGQGETQYF. CDR3 sequence (DNA): TGTGCCAGCAGCTTACGGCCTAGCGGGGGCCAGGGGGAGACCCAGTACTTC. Looking up the rest from reference TRBV7-7 and TRBJ2-5 gives the full variable domain: GAGVSQSPRYKVTKRGQDVTLRCDPISSHATLYWYQQALGQGPEFLTYFNYEAQPDKSGLPSDRFSAERPEGSISTLTIQRTEQRDSAMYRCASSLRPSGGQGETQYFGPGTRLLVL.

The genes are TRBV10-3 and TRBJ1-5; tentative D call: TRBD1 (6 bases). Germline CDR1 is ENHRY and CDR2 is SYGVKD. V lost 6 bases to trimming and J lost 0 bases, with 15 bases between them. The CDR3 covers 16 residues. The CDR3 loop reads CAISEQGRGSNQPQHF. The CDR3 bases are TGTGCCATCAGCGAACAGGGAAGAGGTAGCAATCAGCCCCAGCATTTT.

The gene calls are TRBV4-1 and TRBJ2-7; D call uncertain. The CDR3 loop spans 14 amino acids. V was clipped by 1 base and J by 2 bases, with 9 bases between them. Germline V gene lookup returns CDR1 MGHRA and CDR2 YSYEKL. The CDR3 DNA reads TGCGCCAGCAGCCAAGCCGCGGTTCCCTACGAGCAGTACTTC. It codes for CASSQAAVPYEQYF.

V is TRBV4-2 and J is TRBJ1-1; 7 positions agree with TRBD1. The CDR3 totals 15 residues. V was clipped by 3 bases and J by 3 bases; unmatched bases: 7. The germline CDR1 and CDR2 sequences are LGHNA and YNFKEQ. The CDR3 DNA is TGTGCCAGCAGCCACCGACAGGGAAGGGACACTGAAGCTTTCTTT. Translated: CASSHRQGRDTEAFF.

The chain uses TRBV5-1 and TRBJ1-5; tentative D call: TRBD1 (6 bases). The CDR3 has 15 amino acids. The germline V and J ends were trimmed by 1 base and 7 bases, with 15 bases remaining between them. Germline assignment: CDR1 SGHRS and CDR2 YFSETQ. CDR3 DNA sequence: TGCGCCAGCAGCTTGACGGCAGGGGCTGAACAGCCCCAGCATTTT. Translation: CASSLTAGAEQPQHF.

The chain is built from TRBV5-4 and TRBJ2-7, with D perhaps assigned TRBD1 or TRBD2 (5 bases each). The germline V gene encodes CDR1 SGHNT and CDR2 YYREEE (reference sequence). V lost 4 bases and J 0 bases, leaving 11 bases between the germline ends. This CDR3 region has 14 residues. The chain's CDR3 is CASSPRDRSYEQYF. The CDR3 nucleotides are TGTGCCAGCAGCCCCCGGGACCGCTCCTACGAGCAGTACTTC.

Points on this clone: The sample contains more than one DNA sequence encoding this CDR3. The chain links TRBV5-4 to TRBJ2-1; the D is unclear. V dropped 4 bases and J dropped 4 bases, with 3 bases sitting between them. The CDR3 consists of 11 residues. Germline V gene data show CDR1 as SGHNT and CDR2 as YYREEE (reference sequence). The CDR3 protein is CASSQYNEQFF. In DNA form, the CDR3 reads TGTGCCAGCAGCCAGTACAATGAGCAGTTCTTC. The whole variable domain, filled in from reference TRBV5-4 and TRBJ2-1, reads ETGVTQSPTHLIKTRGQQVTLRCSSQSGHNTVSWYQQALGQGPQFIFQYYREEENGRGNFPPRFSGLQFPNYSSELNVNALELDDSALYLCASSQYNEQFFGPGTRLTVL.

The V call is TRBV29-1, the J call TRBJ1-1; no firm D call. V was clipped by 4 bases and J by 2 bases, with 14 bases between them. From germline, CDR1 is SQVTM and CDR2 ANQGSEA. The CDR3 has 14 residues. The CDR3 nucleotides read TGCAGCGTTGTGGACGGCCCCCTCAACACTGAAGCTTTCTTT. Translation: CSVVDGPLNTEAFF.

The rearrangement links TRBV19 to TRBJ1-2, with 9 bases aligning to TRBD1. Unmatched junction bases numbered 7, after V lost 3 bases and J lost 2 bases. Germline CDR1 is LNHDA and CDR2 is SQIVND (reference sequence). This CDR3 comprises 16 residues. CDR3 loop: CASSIFSTGGNYGYTF. The DNA of the CDR3 is TGTGCCAGTAGTATCTTTTCGACAGGGGGAAACTATGGCTACACCTTC.

This chain joins TRBV7-8 and TRBJ2-2; D possibly corresponds to TRBD2 (5 bases). V dropped 6 bases and J dropped 6 bases, with 14 bases sitting between them. The CDR3 length is 14 residues. Germline V gene lookup returns CDR1 SGHVS and CDR2 FQNEAQ. The chain's CDR3 is CASRYGVKAGELFF. CDR3 nucleotides: TGTGCCAGCAGATACGGGGTTAAGGCCGGGGAGCTGTTTTTT.